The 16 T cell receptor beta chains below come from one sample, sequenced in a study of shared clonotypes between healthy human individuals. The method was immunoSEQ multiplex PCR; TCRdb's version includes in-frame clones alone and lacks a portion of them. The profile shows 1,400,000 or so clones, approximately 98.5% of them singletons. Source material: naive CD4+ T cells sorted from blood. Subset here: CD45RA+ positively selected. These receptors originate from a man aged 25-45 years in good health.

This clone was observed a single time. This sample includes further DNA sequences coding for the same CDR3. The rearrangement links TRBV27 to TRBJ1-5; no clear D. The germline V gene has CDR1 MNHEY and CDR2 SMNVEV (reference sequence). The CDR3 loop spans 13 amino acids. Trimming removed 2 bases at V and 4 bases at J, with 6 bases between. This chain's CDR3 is CASSLQGNQPQHF. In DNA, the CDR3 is TGTGCCAGCAGTTTACAAGGAAATCAGCCCCAGCATTTT.

The CDR3 DNA sequence: TGTGCCAGCAGCATAACCGGGACCAGGACGGGTCAGCCCCAGCATTTT. Amino acid sequence: CASSITGTRTGQPQHF. V usage is TRBV7-2 and J usage is TRBJ1-5; possibly TRBD1 for D (5 bases). Trimming took 5 bases from V and 6 from J, leaving 20 bases between them. This CDR3 comprises 16 residues. CDR1 SGHTA and CDR2 FQGNSA come from the germline V gene.

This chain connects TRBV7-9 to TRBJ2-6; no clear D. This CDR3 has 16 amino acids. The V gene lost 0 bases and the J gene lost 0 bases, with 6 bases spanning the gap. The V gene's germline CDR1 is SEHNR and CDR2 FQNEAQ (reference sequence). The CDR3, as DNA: TGTGCCAGCAGCTTAGCCTTGGACTCTGGGGCCAACGTCCTGACTTTC. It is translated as CASSLALDSGANVLTF.

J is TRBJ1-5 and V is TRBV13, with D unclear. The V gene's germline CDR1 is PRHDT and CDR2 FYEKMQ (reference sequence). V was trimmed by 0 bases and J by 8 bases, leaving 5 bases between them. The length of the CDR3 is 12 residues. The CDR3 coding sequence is TGTGCCAGCAGCTTAGGCGACGAGCCCCAGCATTTT. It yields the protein CASSLGDEPQHF.

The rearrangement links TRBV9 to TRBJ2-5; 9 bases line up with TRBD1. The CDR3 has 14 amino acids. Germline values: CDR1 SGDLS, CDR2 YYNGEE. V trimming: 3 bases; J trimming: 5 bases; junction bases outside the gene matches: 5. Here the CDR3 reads CASSAGQGWETQYF. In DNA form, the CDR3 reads TGTGCCAGCAGCGCCGGACAGGGGTGGGAGACCCAGTACTTC.

In DNA form, the CDR3 reads TGTGCCAGCAGCTTAAGGGGACTAGCGGGAGGATGGGAGACCCAGTACTTC. It codes for CASSLRGLAGGWETQYF. The J gene is TRBJ2-5, the V gene TRBV7-6, with 15 positions matching TRBD2. The trim removed 2 bases at V and 5 bases at J, leaving 6 bases unmatched. Germline V gene sequence: CDR1 SGHVS, CDR2 FNYEAQ. The CDR3 consists of 17 residues.

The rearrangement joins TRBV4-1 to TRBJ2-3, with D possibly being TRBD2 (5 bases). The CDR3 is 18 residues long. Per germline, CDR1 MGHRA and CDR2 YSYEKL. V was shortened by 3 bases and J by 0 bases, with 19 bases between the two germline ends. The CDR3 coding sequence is TGCGCCAGCAGCCAGGGGTGGGAGAGACCCCCTAGCACAGATACGCAGTATTTT. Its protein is CASSQGWERPPSTDTQYF.

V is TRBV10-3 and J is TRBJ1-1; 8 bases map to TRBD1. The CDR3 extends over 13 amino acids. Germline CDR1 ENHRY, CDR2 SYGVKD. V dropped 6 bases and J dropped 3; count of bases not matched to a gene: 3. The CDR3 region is CAIRMDRDTEAFF. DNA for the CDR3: TGTGCCATCAGAATGGACAGGGACACTGAAGCTTTCTTT.

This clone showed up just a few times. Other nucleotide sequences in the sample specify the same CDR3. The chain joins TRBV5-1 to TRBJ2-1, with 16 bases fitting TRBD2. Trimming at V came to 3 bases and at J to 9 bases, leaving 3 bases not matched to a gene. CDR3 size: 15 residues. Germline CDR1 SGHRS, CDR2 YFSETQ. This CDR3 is CASSSGLAGGGEQFF. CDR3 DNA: TGCGCCAGCAGCTCGGGACTAGCGGGAGGGGGTGAGCAGTTCTTC.

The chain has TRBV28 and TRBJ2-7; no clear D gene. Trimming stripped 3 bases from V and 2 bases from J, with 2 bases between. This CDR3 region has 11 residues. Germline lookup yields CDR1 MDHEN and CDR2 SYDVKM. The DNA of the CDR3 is TGTGCCAGCAGTTTCACCTACGAGCAGTACTTC. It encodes CASSFTYEQYF.

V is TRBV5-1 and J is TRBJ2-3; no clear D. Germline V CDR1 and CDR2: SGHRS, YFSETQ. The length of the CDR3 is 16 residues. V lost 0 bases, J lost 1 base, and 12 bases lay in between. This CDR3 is CASSLGEAAGTDTQYF. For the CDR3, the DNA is TGCGCCAGCAGCTTGGGTGAAGCCGCGGGCACAGATACGCAGTATTTT.

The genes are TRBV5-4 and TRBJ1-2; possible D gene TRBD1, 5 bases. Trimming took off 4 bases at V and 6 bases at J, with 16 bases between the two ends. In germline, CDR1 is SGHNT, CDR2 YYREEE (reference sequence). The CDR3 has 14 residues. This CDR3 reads CASSPSTGVDGYTF. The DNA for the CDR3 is TGTGCCAGCAGCCCCTCAACAGGAGTCGATGGCTACACCTTC.

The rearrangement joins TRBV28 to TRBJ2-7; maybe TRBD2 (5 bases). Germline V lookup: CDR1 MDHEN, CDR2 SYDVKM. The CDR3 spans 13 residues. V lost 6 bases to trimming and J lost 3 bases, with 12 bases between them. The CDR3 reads CASRIGEFYEQYF. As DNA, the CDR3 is TGTGCCAGCAGAATCGGGGAGTTCTACGAGCAGTACTTC.

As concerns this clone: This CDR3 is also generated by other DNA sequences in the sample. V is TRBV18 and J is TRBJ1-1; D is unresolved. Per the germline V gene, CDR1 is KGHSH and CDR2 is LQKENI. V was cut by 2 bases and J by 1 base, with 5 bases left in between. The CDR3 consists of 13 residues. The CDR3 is CASSPSSNTEAFF. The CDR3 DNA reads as TGTGCCAGCTCACCAAGCTCGAACACTGAAGCTTTCTTT.

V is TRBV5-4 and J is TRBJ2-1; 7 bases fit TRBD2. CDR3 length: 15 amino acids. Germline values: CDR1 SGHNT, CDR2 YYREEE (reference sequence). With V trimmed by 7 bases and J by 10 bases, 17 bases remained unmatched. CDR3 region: CASHPGPSGLGEQFF. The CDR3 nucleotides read TGTGCCAGCCACCCCGGGCCTAGCGGCTTGGGCGAGCAGTTCTTC. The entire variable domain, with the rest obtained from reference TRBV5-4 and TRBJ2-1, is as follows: ETGVTQSPTHLIKTRGQQVTLRCSSQSGHNTVSWYQQALGQGPQFIFQYYREEENGRGNFPPRFSGLQFPNYSSELNVNALELDDSALYLCASHPGPSGLGEQFFGPGTRLTVL.

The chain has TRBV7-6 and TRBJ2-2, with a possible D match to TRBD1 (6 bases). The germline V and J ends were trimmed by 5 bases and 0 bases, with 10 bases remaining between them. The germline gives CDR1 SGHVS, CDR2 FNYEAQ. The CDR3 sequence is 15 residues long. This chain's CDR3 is CASSPGQTNTGELFF. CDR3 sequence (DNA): TGTGCCAGCAGCCCCGGACAGACGAACACCGGGGAGCTGTTTTTT.